The 27 T cell receptor beta chains reported below all come from one sample, sequenced in a study of cytomegalovirus exposure and HLA in healthy donors. PCR used 60 Vbeta primers and 13 Jbeta primers. This table comes from immunoSEQ multiplex PCR, and its TCRdb copy is limited to in-frame clones, with some not included. This repertoire shows 140,000 to 150,000 clones, 8.5% to 10% found once; its top ten account for approximately 1.7%. Specimen: PBMCs. These receptors all stem from a man aged 45 to 65 in good health and CMV-seronegative.

The V and J genes are TRBV7-3 and TRBJ2-2; D gene unclear. CDR1 SGHTA and CDR2 FQGTGA come from the germline V gene. The CDR3 has 14 amino acids. The ends were cut back, 8 bases at V and 0 bases at J, with 10 bases in the middle. The DNA of the CDR3 is TGTGCCAGCGGTGGTAGTACGAACACCGGGGAGCTGTTTTTT. Translation gives CASGGSTNTGELFF.

This clone was recorded a few times. The CDR3 coding sequence is TGCGCCAGCAGCTTGGGGCAGGGAAGACCCTACAATGAGCAGTTCTTC. It yields the protein CASSLGQGRPYNEQFF. The V call is TRBV5-1, the J call TRBJ2-1; D perhaps matches TRBD1 (5 bases). Germline V gene sequence: CDR1 SGHRS, CDR2 YFSETQ. This CDR3 is 16 amino acids long. V gave up 0 bases and J gave up 2 bases, with 12 bases separating them.

In regard to this clone: The junction departs from the called germline gene at one end, perhaps through a read error. The chain couples TRBV18 to TRBJ1-5; 8 bases map to TRBD1. The CDR3 is 15 residues long. Germline V gene lookup returns CDR1 KGHSH and CDR2 LQKENI. In DNA, the CDR3 is TGTGCCAGCTCACCCGGACAGGGTAACAATAAGCCCCAGCATTTT. This encodes CASSPGQGNNKPQHF. Full variable domain (missing parts from reference TRBV18 and TRBJ1-5): NAGVMQNPRHLVRRRGQEARLRCSPMKGHSHVYWYRQLPEEGLKFMVYLQKENIIDESGMPKERFSAEFPKEGPSILRIQQVVRGDSAAYFCASSPGQGNNKPQHFGDGTRLSIL.

The table lists this clone with a few counts. The chain carries TRBV5-1 and TRBJ2-5, with 7 bases matching TRBD1. Trimming took 4 bases from V and 2 from J; bases not matched to a gene: 5. The germline gives CDR1 SGHRS, CDR2 YFSETQ. The CDR3 sequence is 14 residues long. CDR3 sequence: CASSKGQRQETQYF. The CDR3 coding sequence is TGCGCCAGCAGCAAGGGACAGAGACAAGAGACCCAGTACTTC.

The chain combines TRBV30 with TRBJ1-2; 8 nucleotides agree with TRBD1. The CDR3 is made up of 14 amino acids. Germline CDR1 GTSNPN, CDR2 SVGIG (reference sequence). V lost 3 bases and J lost 8; bases outside the gene matches: 11. The CDR3 DNA reads as TGTGCCTGGAGCGCTGGACAGGGTGGTTGGGGCTACACCTTC. Amino acids: CAWSAGQGGWGYTF.

This chain connects TRBV7-9 to TRBJ1-5, with D possibly TRBD1 on 5 matching bases. The germline gives CDR1 SEHNR, CDR2 FQNEAQ (reference sequence). Trimming removed 5 bases at V and 7 bases at J, with 18 bases between. The CDR3 consists of 15 residues. This CDR3 reads CASSPESGDRQPQHF. CDR3 coding DNA: TGTGCCAGCAGCCCAGAGAGCGGGGACCGGCAGCCCCAGCATTTT.

This clone was observed a few times. V is TRBV5-1 and J is TRBJ2-1; 10 bases fit TRBD2. The germline V gene encodes CDR1 SGHRS and CDR2 YFSETQ. The CDR3 runs to 15 residues. Losses at the gene ends were 4 bases for V and 3 bases for J; bases not matched to a gene: 4. The CDR3 DNA is TGCGCCAGCAGCCCTACTAGCGGGGTCTACAATGAGCAGTTCTTC. Translation: CASSPTSGVYNEQFF. Variable domain in full (rest from reference TRBV5-1 and TRBJ2-1): KAGVTQTPRYLIKTRGQQVTLSCSPISGHRSVSWYQQTPGQGLQFLFEYFSETQRNKGNFPGRFSGRQFSNSRSEMNVSTLELGDSALYLCASSPTSGVYNEQFFGPGTRLTVL.

This clone was detected a few times. The chain combines TRBV10-2 with TRBJ2-7, with a weak D call TRBD1 (6 bases). V lost 8 bases and J 3 bases, leaving 11 bases between the germline ends. The CDR3 sequence is 12 residues long. Germline values: CDR1 WSHSY, CDR2 SAAADI. CDR3 residues: CASRTELYEQYF. In nucleotides, the CDR3 is TGCGCCAGCCGGACAGAACTCTACGAGCAGTACTTC.

This clone was recorded a few times. The chain joins TRBV30 to TRBJ1-1; D gene ambiguous. Germline lookup yields CDR1 GTSNPN and CDR2 SVGIG (reference sequence). This CDR3 is built from 14 residues. V was trimmed by 0 bases and J by 1 base, leaving 9 bases between them. The CDR3 loop reads CAWSVRRQNTEAFF. In nucleotides, the CDR3 is TGTGCCTGGAGTGTACGCAGACAGAACACTGAAGCTTTCTTT.

The chain uses TRBV14 and TRBJ1-2, with TRBD1 as a possible D gene (5 bases). The CDR3 covers 16 residues. Germline V gene sequence: CDR1 SGHDN, CDR2 FVKESK. V was pared by 2 bases and J by 0 bases, with 13 bases between. The CDR3 sequence is CASSQNRVTANYGYTF. The CDR3 DNA reads as TGTGCCAGCAGCCAAAACCGAGTGACAGCTAACTATGGCTACACCTTC.

The V call is TRBV6-1, the J call TRBJ2-1; D may be TRBD2 (6 bases). Trimming pared 0 bases from V and 8 bases from J, leaving 11 bases between. The CDR3 runs to 14 residues. Looked up from germline, CDR1 is MNHNS and CDR2 is SASEGT. The CDR3 DNA reads as TGTGCCAGCAGTGAAGCAGCGGGCCCGGATGAGCAGTTCTTC. Its translation: CASSEAAGPDEQFF.

This clone has a handful of counts. The chain combines TRBV11-3 with TRBJ2-1; TRBD2 matches at 10 bases. From germline, CDR1 is SGHNT and CDR2 YENEEA. This CDR3 has 15 amino acids. The V segment lost 5 bases and the J segment 8 bases; nucleotides outside the gene matches: 9. CDR3 DNA: TGTGCCAGCAGCCCTAGCGGGGGCGCTATGTATGAGCAGTTCTTC. It specifies CASSPSGGAMYEQFF. Drawing the rest from reference TRBV11-3 and TRBJ2-1, the complete variable domain is EAGVVQSPRYKIIEKKQPVAFWCNPISGHNTLYWYLQNLGQGPELLIRYENEEAVDDSQLPKDRFSAERLKGVDSTLKIQPAELGDSAVYLCASSPSGGAMYEQFFGPGTRLTVL.

The V and J genes are TRBV6-5 and TRBJ2-7; 7 nucleotides line up with TRBD1. This CDR3 contains 13 residues. CDR1 and CDR2 (germline): MNHEY, SVGAGI. The CDR3 region is CDRRQRDSYEQYF. Here the CDR3 DNA reads TGTGACAGAAGACAAAGGGACAGCTACGAGCAGTACTTC.

The table lists this clone with a few counts. The chain has TRBV19 and TRBJ2-5, with TRBD1 matching 10 bases. This CDR3 contains 16 residues. J lost 0 bases, V lost 5 bases, and 6 bases had no gene match. Germline assignment: CDR1 LNHDA and CDR2 SQIVND (reference sequence). The CDR3 DNA reads as TGTGCCAGTAGTCCCTGGACAGGGGGATACCAAGAGACCCAGTACTTC. This codes for CASSPWTGGYQETQYF.

This clone was seen a few times. V gene TRBV5-1 combines with J gene TRBJ2-7, with D perhaps matching TRBD1 (7 bases). The V gene's germline CDR1 is SGHRS and CDR2 YFSETQ. The ends were cut back, 0 bases at V and 3 bases at J, with 13 bases in the middle. The CDR3 extends over 15 amino acids. CDR3 loop: CASSLVTGDFYEQYF. For the CDR3, the DNA is TGCGCCAGCAGCTTGGTAACAGGGGACTTCTACGAGCAGTACTTC.

This clone showed up just a few times. The J gene is TRBJ2-4, the V gene TRBV6-5, with TRBD1 as a possible D gene (6 bases). Trimming stripped 5 bases from V and 6 bases from J, with 11 bases between. This CDR3 has 13 residues. Germline V gene sequence: CDR1 MNHEY, CDR2 SVGAGI. The chain's CDR3 is CASSTGQLNIQYF. The DNA for the CDR3 is TGTGCCAGCAGTACAGGACAGTTAAACATTCAGTACTTC.

This rearrangement joins TRBV5-1 to TRBJ2-2; no clear D. Trimming stripped 4 bases from V and 6 bases from J, with 10 bases between. CDR3 length: 13 residues. Germline CDR1 reads SGHRS; CDR2 reads YFSETQ. The CDR3 sequence is CASSLSVAGELFF. DNA of the CDR3: TGCGCCAGCAGCCTCTCGGTGGCCGGGGAGCTGTTTTTT. The variable domain in full, completed from reference TRBV5-1 and TRBJ2-2, reads KAGVTQTPRYLIKTRGQQVTLSCSPISGHRSVSWYQQTPGQGLQFLFEYFSETQRNKGNFPGRFSGRQFSNSRSEMNVSTLELGDSALYLCASSLSVAGELFFGEGSRLTVL.

V and J are TRBV19 and TRBJ1-5; 8 nucleotides match TRBD1. V shed 4 bases, J shed 7 bases, and the junction held 9 bases outside the gene matches. Germline V CDR1 and CDR2: LNHDA, SQIVND (reference sequence). The CDR3 has 15 amino acids. The CDR3 DNA reads as TGTGCCAGTAGTAAGGGGCGGCAGGGGGCCCAGCCCCAGCATTTT. Translation gives CASSKGRQGAQPQHF. Variable domain in full (rest from reference TRBV19 and TRBJ1-5): DGGITQSPKYLFRKEGQNVTLSCEQNLNHDAMYWYRQDPGQGLRLIYYSQIVNDFQKGDIAEGYSVSREKKESFPLTVTSAQKNPTAFYLCASSKGRQGAQPQHFGDGTRLSIL.

This clone was observed a few times. V and J are TRBV10-1 and TRBJ2-7; TRBD2 matches 9 bases. Trimming took 6 bases from V and 0 from J; bases not matched to a gene: 12. The germline V gene encodes CDR1 WNHNN and CDR2 SYGVQD (reference sequence). The CDR3 has 17 residues. The CDR3 spells CASRRPWRLAVSYEQYF. For the CDR3, the DNA is TGCGCCAGCAGACGGCCTTGGCGACTAGCGGTCTCCTACGAGCAGTACTTC.

This clone occurred a few times. This sequence joins TRBV10-2 and TRBJ1-2; D is unclear. Deletions cut 0 bases from V and 2 bases from J, with 7 bases between. The CDR3 has 14 amino acids. The germline V gene encodes CDR1 WSHSY and CDR2 SAAADI. In nucleotides, the CDR3 is TGCGCCAGCAGTGAGTCAACGGTGAACTATGGCTACACCTTC. As protein: CASSESTVNYGYTF.

This chain joins TRBV6-1 and TRBJ2-1, with D maybe TRBD2 (6 bases). This CDR3 spans 14 amino acids. Germline assignment: CDR1 MNHNS and CDR2 SASEGT. The V end was cut by 3 bases, the J end by 9 bases, with 15 bases between. Written as DNA, the CDR3 is TGTGCCAGCAGTGAGGGAGGCGGAGGGAGTGAGCAGTTCTTC. Its protein is CASSEGGGGSEQFF.

A few counts support this clone. The V and J genes are TRBV7-9 and TRBJ2-1; D remains ambiguous. The V end was cut by 1 base, the J end by 7 bases, with 5 bases between. Looked up from germline, CDR1 is SEHNR and CDR2 is FQNEAQ (reference sequence). The CDR3 covers 12 residues. The CDR3 nucleotides read TGTGCCAGCAGCTTAGATCCAAATGAGCAGTTCTTC. This gives the protein CASSLDPNEQFF.

This clone was recorded a few times. The chain links TRBV7-9 to TRBJ2-7, with D maybe TRBD1 (5 bases). This CDR3 contains 15 residues. V was trimmed by 0 bases and J by 0 bases, leaving 9 bases between them. CDR1 and CDR2 from the germline V gene are SEHNR and FQNEAQ (reference sequence). CDR3 bases: TGTGCCAGCAGCTTAGCGCAGGGAATCTCCTACGAGCAGTACTTC. This codes for CASSLAQGISYEQYF.

A few counts support this clone. The gene calls are TRBV28 and TRBJ2-7, with D uncertain. There are 15 residues in the CDR3. The V and J ends lost 7 bases and 3 bases respectively, with 19 bases between them. Germline CDR1 is MDHEN and CDR2 is SYDVKM. CDR3 region: CASTNPLATSYEQYF. In DNA form, the CDR3 reads TGTGCCAGCACTAACCCCCTGGCGACAAGCTACGAGCAGTACTTC.

This chain links TRBV30 with TRBJ2-2; the D gene is possibly TRBD1 (6 bases). CDR1 is GTSNPN and CDR2 is SVGIG in the germline V gene (reference sequence). The CDR3 is made up of 15 amino acids. V lost 3 bases and J 3 bases, leaving 14 bases between the germline ends. DNA for the CDR3: TGTGCCTGGAGCAGGGGAACGGGGCACACCGGGGAGCTGTTTTTT. This gives the protein CAWSRGTGHTGELFF.

The gene calls are TRBV2 and TRBJ1-4, with D perhaps TRBD1 (5 bases). In germline, CDR1 is SNHLY, CDR2 FYNNEI. V shed 8 bases and J shed 6 bases, with 16 bases lying between them. The CDR3 length is 14 residues. CDR3 nucleotide sequence: TGTGCCAGCTTATCAGGGTTCGTGTATGAAAAACTGTTTTTT. Translating gives CASLSGFVYEKLFF.

This clone was picked up a small number of times. This chain uses TRBV13 with TRBJ2-7, with 11 positions matching TRBD2. The J segment lost 7 bases and the V segment lost 5 bases, leaving 7 bases of the junction unmatched. The V gene's germline CDR1 is PRHDT and CDR2 FYEKMQ (reference sequence). CDR3 size: 14 residues. The CDR3 DNA reads as TGTGCCAGCAGCCTTAGGCGACTAGCGGGAGAGCAGTACTTC. Translated, it gives CASSLRRLAGEQYF.